This record covers a single T cell receptor beta chain. What it recognizes is unknown. This entry is derived from a study of cytomegalovirus exposure and HLA in healthy donors. 60 Vbeta and 13 Jbeta primers were used in PCR. Profiling relied on immunoSEQ multiplex PCR, and the TCRdb table lists in-frame clones only, not all of them. The sample table includes under 90,000 clones. General study results and limits: Because they were indistinguishable, some V segments, including TRBV6-2 and TRBV6-3, were excluded. Researchers reported from a later analysis that most CMV-associated TCR beta chains appeared HLA-restricted. In all likelihood, a cluster of highly shared sequence variants was a sequencing artifact. According to reports, the classifier identified cytomegalovirus status with high specificity and sensitivity.

Germline CDR1 reads GTSNPN; CDR2 reads SVGIG (reference sequence). V dropped 1 base and J dropped 7; count of bases not matched to a gene: 9. The CDR3 loop spans 16 amino acids. Source material: PBMCs. The TCR comes from a man between 45 and 60 years old in good health and CMV-seropositive. The V call is TRBV30, the J call TRBJ2-2; 10 bases line up with TRBD2. CDR3 protein: CAWSGVRLAGDGELFF. DNA of the CDR3: TGTGCCTGGAGTGGGGTGCGGCTAGCGGGGGACGGGGAGCTGTTTTTT.